Listed below are T cell receptor beta chains from one sample, sequenced in a study of blood T cell repertoires in COVID-19. TCRdb's table, derived via immunoSEQ multiplex PCR, lists solely in-frame clones and lacks some. The sample yields tens of thousands of clones, around 90% seen once. Specimen: peripheral blood. The source of these receptors is a man aged 60 to 69 with COVID-19, enrolled during active disease. Both conserved end residues are part of each CDR3. The D gene is left open where the match is weak. Rows give clone size only sometimes, using once, few, many, or a class for an expanded clone.

V gene,clone size,D gene,J gene,CDR3 protein,CDR3 DNA
TRBV14,-,TRBD2,TRBJ2-5,CASSQEAASGEETQYF,TGTGCCAGCAGCCAAGAGGCGGCTAGCGGGGAAGAGACCCAGTACTTC
TRBV12-3/TRBV12-4,-,-,TRBJ2-7,CASSRRGEQYF,TGTGCCAGCAGTCGGAGGGGCGAGCAGTACTTC
TRBV3-1/TRBV3-2,-,TRBD1,TRBJ1-2,CASSQGPGQGPYGYTF,TGTGCCAGCAGCCAAGGACCGGGACAGGGCCCCTATGGCTACACCTTC
TRBV7-8,once,-,TRBJ1-1,CASSFGGEAFF,TGTGCCAGCAGCTTTGGAGGGGAAGCTTTCTTT
TRBV27,once,TRBD1,TRBJ1-4,CASSSTGTGEKLFF,TGTGCCAGCAGCTCTACCGGGACAGGTGAAAAACTGTTTTTT
TRBV6-1,-,-,TRBJ1-1,CASSEVHAAEAFF,TGTGCCAGCAGTGAAGTTCACGCGGCTGAAGCTTTCTTT
TRBV10-3,-,TRBD1,TRBJ2-7,CAIGGQGFHEQYF,TGTGCCATCGGGGGACAGGGGTTTCACGAGCAGTACTTC
TRBV7-8,-,-,TRBJ1-4,CASSLQGGTNEKLFF,TGTGCCAGCAGCTTACAGGGAGGAACTAATGAAAAACTGTTTTTT
TRBV4-1,-,-,TRBJ2-2,CASSRDRLNTGELFF,TGCGCCAGCAGCCGAGACAGGTTGAACACCGGGGAGCTGTTTTTT
TRBV11-3,-,TRBD2,TRBJ2-1,CASSKREGQGEQFF,TGTGCCAGCAGCAAGCGGGAGGGCCAAGGTGAGCAGTTCTTC
TRBV4-1,-,-,TRBJ1-1,CASSHVTGGAEAFF,TGCGCCAGCAGCCATGTCACCGGGGGGGCTGAAGCTTTCTTT
TRBV19,-,TRBD1,TRBJ2-1,CASSSTGVPYNEQFF,TGTGCCAGTAGTTCGACAGGGGTACCCTACAATGAGCAGTTCTTC
TRBV2,-,-,TRBJ2-1,CASSENSYSYNEQFF,TGTGCCAGCAGTGAAAACTCCTACTCCTACAATGAGCAGTTCTTC
TRBV19,-,TRBD1,TRBJ2-2,CATTGTANGELFF,TGTGCCACCACAGGGACAGCTAACGGGGAGCTGTTTTTT
TRBV3-1/TRBV3-2,-,-,TRBJ1-2,CASSQAVPNYGYTF,TGTGCCAGCAGCCAAGCAGTACCTAACTATGGCTACACCTTC
TRBV28,-,TRBD2,TRBJ2-1,CASSPGVAGGPGNEQFF,TGTGCCAGCAGTCCCGGGGTAGCGGGAGGGCCGGGGAATGAGCAGTTCTTC
TRBV30,once,-,TRBJ2-3,CAWSVAGDTQYF,TGTGCCTGGAGTGTGGCGGGAGATACGCAGTATTTT
TRBV9,-,-,TRBJ2-2,CASSVDHGGGTGELFF,TGTGCCAGCAGCGTAGATCACGGGGGTGGAACCGGGGAGCTGTTTTTT
TRBV28,-,-,TRBJ1-2,CASSPRVVGVNYGYTF,TGTGCCAGCAGTCCGCGGGTAGTTGGGGTGAACTATGGCTACACCTTC
TRBV11-2,-,TRBD2,TRBJ2-4,CASSSGGGQYF,TGTGCCAGCAGCTCGGGGGGTGGTCAGTACTTC
TRBV18,-,TRBD1,TRBJ2-7,CASSLRGGTGFSYEQYF,TGTGCCAGCTCCCTACGGGGAGGGACAGGGTTCTCCTACGAGCAGTACTTC